This T cell receptor (beta chain) was obtained from a study of T-cell reconstitution after alpha-beta-depleted transplantation in children. Per the germline V gene, CDR1 is MDHEN and CDR2 is SYDVKM. CDR3 length: 13 residues. V lost 6 bases, J lost 4 bases, and 4 bases stayed unmatched. Molecular barcoding with unique molecular identifiers was used for the TCRbeta library. One entry per CDR3 protein results from TCRdb running MiXCR on the PCR reads. The sample yields some 120,000 distinct CDR3 sequences, around 23% seen once. This clonotype was observed many times. Antigen: not known. General study results and limits: The origin of high day-60 TCRbeta diversity in some patients lay in surviving recipient T cells and thymic progenitors. One year post-transplant, T-cell counts and diversity were largely derived from T cells produced anew.

Here the sequenced sample was PBMCs, mostly from graft donor cells, taken 180 days after TCRalphabeta/CD19-depleted stem cell transplant. The TCR sequence derives from a male patient aged 2-15 years who had a stem cell transplant for chronic granulomatous disease, so the T cells may come from the graft donor. The chain uses TRBV28 and TRBJ1-1, with 8 positions matching TRBD1. CDR3 loop: CASSPGGFTEAFF. DNA for the CDR3: TGTGCCAGCAGCCCAGGGGGCTTCACTGAAGCTTTCTTT.